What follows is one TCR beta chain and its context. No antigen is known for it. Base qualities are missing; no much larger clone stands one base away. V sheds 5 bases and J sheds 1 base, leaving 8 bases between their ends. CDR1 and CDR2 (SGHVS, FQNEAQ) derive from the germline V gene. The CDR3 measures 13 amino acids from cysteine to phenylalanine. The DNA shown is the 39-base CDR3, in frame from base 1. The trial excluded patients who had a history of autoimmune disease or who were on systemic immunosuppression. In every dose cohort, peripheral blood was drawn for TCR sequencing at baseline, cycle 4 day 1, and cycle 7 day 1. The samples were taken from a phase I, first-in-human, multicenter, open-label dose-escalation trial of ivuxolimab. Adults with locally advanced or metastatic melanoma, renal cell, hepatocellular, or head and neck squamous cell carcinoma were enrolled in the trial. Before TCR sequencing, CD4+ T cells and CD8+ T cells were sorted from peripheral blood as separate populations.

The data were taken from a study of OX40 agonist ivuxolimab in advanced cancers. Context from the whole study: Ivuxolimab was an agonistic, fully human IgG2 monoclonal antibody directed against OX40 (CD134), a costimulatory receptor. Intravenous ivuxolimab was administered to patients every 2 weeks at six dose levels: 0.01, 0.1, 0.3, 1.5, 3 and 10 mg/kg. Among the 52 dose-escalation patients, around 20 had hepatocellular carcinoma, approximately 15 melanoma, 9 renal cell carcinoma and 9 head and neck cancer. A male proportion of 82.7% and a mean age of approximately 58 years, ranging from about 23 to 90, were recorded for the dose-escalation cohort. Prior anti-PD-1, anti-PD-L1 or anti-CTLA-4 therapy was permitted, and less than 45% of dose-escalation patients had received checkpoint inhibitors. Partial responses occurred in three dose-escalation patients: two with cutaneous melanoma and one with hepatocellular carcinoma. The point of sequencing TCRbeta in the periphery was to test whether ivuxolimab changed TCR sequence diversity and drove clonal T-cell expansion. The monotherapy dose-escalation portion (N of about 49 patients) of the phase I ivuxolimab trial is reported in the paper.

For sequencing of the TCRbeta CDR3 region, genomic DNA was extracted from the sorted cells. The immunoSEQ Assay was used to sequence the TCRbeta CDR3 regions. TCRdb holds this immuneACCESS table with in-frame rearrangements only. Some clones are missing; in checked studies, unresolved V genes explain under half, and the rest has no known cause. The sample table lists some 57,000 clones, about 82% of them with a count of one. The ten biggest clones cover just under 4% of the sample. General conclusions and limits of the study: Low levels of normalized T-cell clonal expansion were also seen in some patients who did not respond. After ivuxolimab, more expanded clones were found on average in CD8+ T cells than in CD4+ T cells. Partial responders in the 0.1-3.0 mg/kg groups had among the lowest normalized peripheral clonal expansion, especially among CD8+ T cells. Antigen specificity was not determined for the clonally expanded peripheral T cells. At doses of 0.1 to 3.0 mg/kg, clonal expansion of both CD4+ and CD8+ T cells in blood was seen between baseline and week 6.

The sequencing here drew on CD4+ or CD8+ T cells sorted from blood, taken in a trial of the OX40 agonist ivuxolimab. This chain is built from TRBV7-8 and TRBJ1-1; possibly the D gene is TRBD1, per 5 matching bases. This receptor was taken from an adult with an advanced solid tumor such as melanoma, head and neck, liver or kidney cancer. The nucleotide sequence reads TGTGCCAGCAGCCAACAGGAGAACACTGAAGCTTTCTTT. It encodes CASSQQENTEAFF.